These 5 T cell receptor beta chains originate from one sample sequenced in a study of CD8 T cells in Susac syndrome. The RNA input was roughly 0.45 to 1 ug, and it was reverse transcribed with random hexamers. TCRdb used MiXCR to reprocess the immunoSEQ multiplex PCR reads, holding one entry per CDR3 protein. Found here are 120,000 or so distinct CDR3 sequences, 90% to 95% of them singletons; the top ten hold about 0.098%. The sample taken for sequencing was CD4+ T cells from PBMCs. The receptors were gathered from a human donor in good health.

The gene calls are TRBV3-1 and TRBJ2-1; TRBD2 matches 10 bases. The CDR3 has 15 residues. The V and J ends lost 4 bases and 4 bases, in that order; junction bases with no gene match: 4. Looked up from germline, CDR1 is LGHDT and CDR2 is YNNKEL (reference sequence). The CDR3 DNA reads as TGTGCCAGCAGCCGTTCTAGCGGGAGTTACAATGAGCAGTTCTTC. It is translated as CASSRSSGSYNEQFF.

In this sample, this clonotype turned up once. The gene calls are TRBV20-1 and TRBJ2-2, with 7 bases matching TRBD2. The junction had 1 base not matched to a gene; V was cut back by 7 bases and J by 2 bases. There are 12 residues in the CDR3. CDR1 and CDR2 from the germline V gene are DFQATT and SNEGSKA (reference sequence). CDR3 sequence (DNA): TGCAGTGGCGGGAGAAACACCGGGGAGCTGTTTTTT. Translating gives CSGGRNTGELFF.

This sequence joins TRBV5-1 and TRBJ1-1; 11 positions match TRBD1. V lost 3 bases to trimming and J lost 5 bases; unmatched junction nucleotides: 3. The CDR3 contains 14 residues. Per germline, CDR1 SGHRS and CDR2 YFSETQ. In nucleotides, the CDR3 is TGCGCCAGCAGCTCGGGACAGGGGGGGACTGAAGCTTTCTTT. Translation gives CASSSGQGGTEAFF. Based on the CDR3 plus reference TRBV5-1 and TRBJ1-1, the full variable domain is KAGVTQTPRYLIKTRGQQVTLSCSPISGHRSVSWYQQTPGQGLQFLFEYFSETQRNKGNFPGRFSGRQFSNSRSEMNVSTLELGDSALYLCASSSGQGGTEAFFGQGTRLTVV.

The genes are TRBV6-6 and TRBJ1-5, with a possible D match to TRBD1 (6 bases). Trimming cost V 7 bases and J 3 bases, with 13 bases left between them. The CDR3 has 14 residues. Germline-derived CDR1 and CDR2 are MNHNY and SVGAGI (reference sequence). CDR3 sequence reads: CASTLQGFNQPQHF. DNA for the CDR3: TGTGCCAGCACTCTACAGGGATTCAATCAGCCCCAGCATTTT.

Only one count was recorded for this clonotype. The genes are TRBV30 and TRBJ2-1; 7 nucleotides line up with TRBD2. The CDR3 runs to 13 residues. Germline assignment: CDR1 GTSNPN and CDR2 SVGIG (reference sequence). CDR3 nucleotide sequence: TGTGCTTGGGGGAGGGAGGGTCTGGATGAGCAGTTCTTC. It encodes CAWGREGLDEQFF.